These 8 T cell receptor beta chains share one sample of origin, sequenced in a study of blood T cells in healthy people across ages. Then a second PCR, running roughly 7 to 11 cycles, was carried out with a sample-barcoded 5' primer and a J-beta primer mix. TCRdb recomputed calls from the 5' RACE reads with MiXCR, one row per CDR3 protein. Here the sample spans some 850,000 distinct CDR3 sequences, around 25% being singletons. These data also featured in a second study, about T cells of mothers and their children.

Specimen: blood. These TCRs come from a boy between 10 and 17 years old in good health.

This clonotype came up a few times. The genes are TRBV12-3 or TRBV12-4 and TRBJ2-1; D is perhaps TRBD1 or TRBD2 (5 bases each). Trimming removed 6 bases from V and 5 bases from J, with 17 bases in between. CDR3 length: 15 residues. Here the CDR3 DNA reads TGTGCCAGCAGAGCCGGGACCGGTGGGCACAATGAGCAGTTCTTC. Translating it yields CASRAGTGGHNEQFF.

This clonotype was observed a few times. The chain employs TRBV2 and TRBJ2-7; 14 nucleotides agree with TRBD2. CDR1 and CDR2 from the germline V gene are SNHLY and FYNNEI. The CDR3 contains 16 residues. V was clipped by 7 bases and J by 9 bases; unmatched bases: 14. CDR3 in DNA: TGTGCCAGCACCTATGGACTAGCGGGGGGAATCCACGGGCAGTACTTC. It yields the protein CASTYGLAGGIHGQYF.

This clonotype has just a few counts. The chain joins TRBV7-2 to TRBJ2-5, with D possibly matching TRBD2 (7 bases). Germline lookup yields CDR1 SGHTA and CDR2 FQGNSA. This CDR3 contains 14 residues. Trimming cost V 4 bases and J 6 bases, with 15 bases left between them. The CDR3 DNA reads TGTGCCAGCAGCTCATCGGGGGGCCTGAAGACCCAGTACTTC. This gives the protein CASSSSGGLKTQYF.

This clonotype was seen a handful of times. The chain links TRBV20-1 to TRBJ2-1, with 11 positions matching TRBD1. The germline V gene has CDR1 DFQATT and CDR2 SNEGSKA (reference sequence). The length of the CDR3 is 13 residues. The CDR3 DNA is TGCAGCCCCGGACAGGGGGCTTACAATGAGCAGTTCTTC. Its protein is CSPGQGAYNEQFF.

This clonotype appeared many times. The chain couples TRBV5-1 to TRBJ2-5, with 9 bases aligning to TRBD1. The ends lost 6 bases at V and 1 base at J; junction bases unmatched: 7. This CDR3 is built from 15 residues. Germline CDR1 and CDR2: SGHRS and YFSETQ. CDR3 protein: CASISGTGFQETQYF. The CDR3 DNA reads TGCGCCAGCATCTCCGGGACAGGGTTCCAAGAGACCCAGTACTTC.

For this clonotype: The CDR3 ends on some other residue instead of the conserved phenylalanine or tryptophan, so this is likely a read error. The chain uses TRBV28 and TRBJ2-7, with D uncertain. Germline CDR1 and CDR2: MDHEN and SYDVKM. The CDR3 is made up of 14 amino acids. Trimming stripped 3 bases from V and 0 bases from J, with 9 bases between. In nucleotides, the CDR3 is TGTGCCAGCAGTTTTGGGCAGACCTCCTACGAGCAGTACCTC. It encodes CASSFGQTSYEQYL.

V gene TRBV5-1 combines with J gene TRBJ1-1; 7 bases match TRBD1. This CDR3 is built from 15 residues. Per the germline V gene, CDR1 is SGHRS and CDR2 is YFSETQ. Trimming at V came to 5 bases and at J to 4 bases, leaving 11 bases not matched to a gene. Here the CDR3 reads CASRRTGEVGTEAFF. CDR3 coding DNA: TGCGCCAGCAGACGTACAGGGGAGGTCGGCACTGAAGCTTTCTTT. Looking up the rest from reference TRBV5-1 and TRBJ1-1 gives the full variable domain: KAGVTQTPRYLIKTRGQQVTLSCSPISGHRSVSWYQQTPGQGLQFLFEYFSETQRNKGNFPGRFSGRQFSNSRSEMNVSTLELGDSALYLCASRRTGEVGTEAFFGQGTRLTVV.

The table lists this clonotype with a few counts. The chain recombines TRBV12-3 or TRBV12-4 with TRBJ1-2; a possible D gene is TRBD1 (6 bases). This CDR3 contains 13 residues. V lost 10 bases and J 4 bases, leaving 16 bases between the germline ends. CDR3 bases: TGTGCCACCTGGACAGCCTCGGGCTATGGCTACACCTTC. Protein product: CATWTASGYGYTF.